This T cell receptor beta chain was captured in a study of OX40 agonist ivuxolimab in advanced cancers. Overall study: Ivuxolimab was delivered to patients intravenously every 2 weeks at doses spanning 0.01 to 10 mg/kg. A mean age of around 63 years, range roughly 20 to 79, was recorded, and over 65% were male.

V was cut by 6 bases and J by 5 bases, with 13 bases left in between. This CDR3 is 13 amino acids long. CDR1 is KGHSH and CDR2 is LQKENI in the germline V gene. TCRdb's table, derived via immunoSEQ multiplex PCR, lists solely in-frame clones and lacks some. The sample includes about 82,000 clones, 85% to 90% of them seen just once. The sequenced sample was CD4+ or CD8+ T cells sorted from blood, obtained in a trial of the OX40 agonist ivuxolimab. The clonotype was recovered from an adult with an advanced solid tumor such as melanoma, head and neck, liver or kidney cancer. V is TRBV18 and J is TRBJ1-2; D gene uncertain. The CDR3 region has the DNA TGTGCCAGCTCGGCTGGACGGAATTATGGCTACACCTTC. Its translation is CASSAGRNYGYTF. The full variable domain, with the rest looked up from reference TRBV18 and TRBJ1-2, is NAGVMQNPRHLVRRRGQEARLRCSPMKGHSHVYWYRQLPEEGLKFMVYLQKENIIDESGMPKERFSAEFPKEGPSILRIQQVVRGDSAAYFCASSAGRNYGYTFGSGTRLTVV.